These T cell receptor beta chains were read from a single sample in a study of naive and memory T cell subsets. TCRdb fed the UMI-ligation and nested PCR reads into MiXCR, producing one record per CDR3 protein. The sample yields roughly 91,000 distinct CDR3 sequences, 10% to 15% seen once. Specimen: central memory CD4+ T cells from blood. The source of these receptors is a human donor in good health. Each CDR3 is given without its conserved first and last residue. Each record gives: CDR3 protein, clone size, J gene, V gene. Rows may omit the clone size; those that give it use once, few, many or a size class.

CDR3aa: ASSLDSSRPYEQY
abundance: many
j_gene: TRBJ2-7
v_gene: TRBV7-2

CDR3aa: ASSLTGNQPYEQY
abundance: NA
j_gene: TRBJ2-7
v_gene: TRBV5-6

CDR3aa: ASSLMGGETQY
abundance: few
j_gene: TRBJ2-5
v_gene: TRBV18

CDR3aa: ASRIANTDTQY
abundance: NA
j_gene: TRBJ2-3
v_gene: TRBV10-2

CDR3aa: ASSLGYSGNTIY
abundance: NA
j_gene: TRBJ1-3
v_gene: TRBV5-8

CDR3aa: ASSQDPTSGYQETQY
abundance: NA
j_gene: TRBJ2-5
v_gene: TRBV4-2

CDR3aa: ASRAISSYEQY
abundance: NA
j_gene: TRBJ2-7
v_gene: TRBV6-1

CDR3aa: ASSQLEGSGMETQY
abundance: many
j_gene: TRBJ2-5
v_gene: TRBV5-4

CDR3aa: ASSQVGTGMETQY
abundance: few
j_gene: TRBJ2-5
v_gene: TRBV4-1

CDR3aa: ASSSRTGHQETQY
abundance: NA
j_gene: TRBJ2-5
v_gene: TRBV28

CDR3aa: AIGSGANVLT
abundance: few
j_gene: TRBJ2-6
v_gene: TRBV10-3

CDR3aa: ASRTGLAGALSGELF
abundance: NA
j_gene: TRBJ2-2
v_gene: TRBV7-8

CDR3aa: ASSVDGGNEKLF
abundance: few
j_gene: TRBJ1-4
v_gene: TRBV9

CDR3aa: ASRTLTSGGRTTGELF
abundance: NA
j_gene: TRBJ2-2
v_gene: TRBV9

CDR3aa: ASSPPGSDTQY
abundance: few
j_gene: TRBJ2-3
v_gene: TRBV7-9

CDR3aa: ASSLFGDSVYEQY
abundance: few
j_gene: TRBJ2-7
v_gene: TRBV7-2

CDR3aa: ASSQGQGTWTQY
abundance: few
j_gene: TRBJ2-5
v_gene: TRBV3-1

CDR3aa: ASSFGRGSVEQY
abundance: once
j_gene: TRBJ2-7
v_gene: TRBV11-2

CDR3aa: ATSTPGTSVYNEQF
abundance: NA
j_gene: TRBJ2-1
v_gene: TRBV15

CDR3aa: ASSAWSSYEQY
abundance: few
j_gene: TRBJ2-7
v_gene: TRBV5-5

CDR3aa: ASSEVVGSYNEQF
abundance: NA
j_gene: TRBJ2-1
v_gene: TRBV2

CDR3aa: ASSQSGSGGQPQH
abundance: few
j_gene: TRBJ1-5
v_gene: TRBV3-1

CDR3aa: ASSLDRAGGYT
abundance: few
j_gene: TRBJ1-2
v_gene: TRBV5-6

CDR3aa: SVEEEPVDRSSGNTIY
abundance: few
j_gene: TRBJ1-3
v_gene: TRBV29-1

CDR3aa: SIAGGLYEQY
abundance: NA
j_gene: TRBJ2-7
v_gene: TRBV28

CDR3aa: ASSHRTRLGTHNEQF
abundance: few
j_gene: TRBJ2-1
v_gene: TRBV7-9

CDR3aa: ASSARQYGYT
abundance: NA
j_gene: TRBJ1-2
v_gene: TRBV11-1

CDR3aa: ASSYTVNTEAF
abundance: NA
j_gene: TRBJ1-1
v_gene: TRBV6-4

CDR3aa: ASSRRDRNYEQY
abundance: many
j_gene: TRBJ2-7
v_gene: TRBV3-1

CDR3aa: ASKEVSSGANVLT
abundance: few
j_gene: TRBJ2-6
v_gene: TRBV27

CDR3aa: ASSAMQQGANYGYT
abundance: NA
j_gene: TRBJ1-2
v_gene: TRBV5-1

CDR3aa: ASSWRDSWTGELF
abundance: many
j_gene: TRBJ2-2
v_gene: TRBV11-2

CDR3aa: ASSPLPGQGYEKLF
abundance: NA
j_gene: TRBJ1-4
v_gene: TRBV18

CDR3aa: SVETQANTEAF
abundance: many
j_gene: TRBJ1-1
v_gene: TRBV29-1

CDR3aa: ASSRTSGSPTDTQY
abundance: NA
j_gene: TRBJ2-3
v_gene: TRBV18

CDR3aa: ASSVTGNGANVLT
abundance: NA
j_gene: TRBJ2-6
v_gene: TRBV7-6

CDR3aa: ASSQGADYGYT
abundance: NA
j_gene: TRBJ1-2
v_gene: TRBV4-3

CDR3aa: SAPGLAGPGQY
abundance: many
j_gene: TRBJ2-7
v_gene: TRBV20-1

CDR3aa: ASTPAGSGNTIY
abundance: many
j_gene: TRBJ1-3
v_gene: TRBV5-1

CDR3aa: ASSSRTSGSYEQY
abundance: many
j_gene: TRBJ2-7
v_gene: TRBV6-6

CDR3aa: SARSLAGDEQY
abundance: many
j_gene: TRBJ2-7
v_gene: TRBV20-1

CDR3aa: ASSPNHQGRDTEAF
abundance: many
j_gene: TRBJ1-1
v_gene: TRBV18

CDR3aa: ASSLTPGTSGTNEQF
abundance: NA
j_gene: TRBJ2-1
v_gene: TRBV7-2

CDR3aa: SAFQTVYEQY
abundance: few
j_gene: TRBJ2-7
v_gene: TRBV20-1

CDR3aa: ASRTGLAASSRETQY
abundance: NA
j_gene: TRBJ2-5
v_gene: TRBV28

CDR3aa: AWMKGLAGAGELF
abundance: NA
j_gene: TRBJ2-2
v_gene: TRBV30

CDR3aa: AISASLAGPGETQY
abundance: few
j_gene: TRBJ2-5
v_gene: TRBV10-3

CDR3aa: ASSQDMRAGPQF
abundance: many
j_gene: TRBJ2-1
v_gene: TRBV4-3

CDR3aa: ASSSRTKNIQY
abundance: few
j_gene: TRBJ2-4
v_gene: TRBV6-5

CDR3aa: SAHKREGQDTQY
abundance: few
j_gene: TRBJ2-3
v_gene: TRBV20-1

CDR3aa: SARRLGPPRENEQF
abundance: few
j_gene: TRBJ2-1
v_gene: TRBV20-1